This T cell receptor (beta chain) derives from a study of graft-versus-host responses after intestinal transplantation (dated by TCRdb to about 2021). Looking at the study overall: Recipients received multivisceral, liver-intestinal, or isolated intestinal transplants. Rather than going through the commercial service, samples from three later patients were sequenced in-house on an Illumina MiSeq and processed with MiXCR. A cohort of roughly 25 intestinal transplant recipients, including one retransplant, was enrolled, and a few patients lacking pretransplant specimens were excluded. After intestinal transplantation, graft-versus-host and host-versus-graft alloreactive T cell clones in the graft, circulation and bone marrow were tracked using bulk TCR-beta CDR3 sequencing. Alloreactive clones were identified by sequencing pre-transplant mixed lymphocyte reaction products and comparing them with unstimulated pre-transplant donor and recipient T cells. Every recipient was given anti-thymocyte globulin induction, followed by 3 to 4 years of maintenance tacrolimus and steroids. A peak of at least 4% donor T cells among recipient peripheral blood mononuclear cells was the definition used for donor T cell macrochimerism. The paper's findings and limits, for the study overall: The conclusions were limited by the relatively low number and heterogeneity of the intestinal transplant patients. Patients with donor T cell macrochimerism had high GvH to HvG T cell clonal ratios in their allografts. Peak levels of circulating GvH clones were associated with declines in HvG clones early after transplant. GvH clones were detected in recipient bone marrow, and some of these GvH clones were observed earlier in ileal mucosa or blood, consistent with an intestinal mucosal origin.

In the paper's terms, the time point label means: cells obtained before transplantation from donor or recipient. CD3+CD4+ and CD3+CD8+ populations were FACS-sorted from unstimulated pre-transplant donor and recipient cells taken from spleen or lymph nodes. As to this clone: Its antigen remains unidentified. The input lacks base qualities; no much larger clone sits a single base away.

Preparation of the library involved the immunoSEQ multiplex PCR assay. For most patients, genomic DNA was isolated using the Qiagen DNeasy Blood and Tissue Kit and was shipped frozen to Adaptive Biotechnologies for TCR sequencing. Adaptive Biotechnologies carried out high-throughput TCR-beta CDR3 sequencing of genomic DNA for most patients. Concerning the study's data processing: TCR sequencing data were retrieved from Adaptive's ImmunoSEQ software for 18 patients, whereas three other patients were processed with MiXCR and VDJtools. To correct CD4 versus CD8 sorting errors, sequences present in both subsets at a frequency ratio below 5:1 were removed. CDR3 nucleotide sequences shared between donor and recipient were removed because the origin of such sequences could not be assigned. Alloreactive clones required at least 2-fold expansion over unstimulated cells and minimum CFSE-low frequency of 0.002% (template counts) or 0.001% (read counts). Clones detected in sequenced pre-transplant spleen, lymph node, or MLR CFSE-low populations of the donor or recipient were defined as mappable. Cumulative frequency of alloreactive clones was calculated as a percentage of all sequences weighted by copy number. This immuneACCESS table, as held by TCRdb, lists in-frame sequences with V and J called but not all clones. Of the missing ones, under half trace to an unresolved V gene in checked studies; the others have no known cause. Clone size and V and J calls were adopted from that table, with D and trimming inferred from the DNA. This sample holds approximately 82,000 clones; roughly 93% were observed only once. Around 1.1% of the sample is in the top ten clones.

The specimen was unstimulated CD8+ T cells sorted from spleen or lymph node cells, collected before transplant. The receptor was isolated from a human donor who was the organ donor for an intestinal transplant.

The sequenced DNA: TGTGCCAGTGGCGGCGACCAGCCCCAGCATTTT. It specifies CASGGDQPQHF. The sequence is built from TRBV7-9 and TRBJ1-5, with no confident D gene call. V gives up 9 bases and J gives up 7 bases, and the segment between their germline ends measures 10 bases. Including cysteine and phenylalanine, the CDR3 has 11 amino acids. Only the CDR3 portion is preserved as DNA: 33 bases, with reading frame beginning at the first base. The germline V gene (reference sequence) sets CDR1 to SEHNR and CDR2 to FQNEAQ.